This T cell receptor (beta chain) was observed in a study of T cell responses to AZD1222 COVID-19 vaccine. General study results and limits: Spike-specific TCR breadth and depth went up after people got two AZD1222 doses. Across spike, vaccine-associated CD4 TCRs were found, dominant at 160-218 and 743-854.

Generated by immunoSEQ multiplex PCR, the TCRdb table keeps only in-frame clones and is missing some. Here the sample spans 100,000 to 110,000 clones, around nine tenths being singletons. The CDR3 runs 14 residues. Trimming removed 8 bases from V and 4 bases from J, with 12 bases in between. Germline V lookup: CDR1 SGHDN, CDR2 FVKESK. With regard to this clone: Its antigen is currently unknown.

The genes are TRBV14 and TRBJ1-6, with a weak D call TRBD1 (5 bases). The sample here was peripheral blood, taken on day 0 of AZD1222 vaccination. The sequence came from an adult in good health. CDR3 sequence: CASARAGYNSPLHF. CDR3 DNA sequence: TGTGCCAGCGCCAGGGCGGGATATAATTCACCCCTCCACTTT.